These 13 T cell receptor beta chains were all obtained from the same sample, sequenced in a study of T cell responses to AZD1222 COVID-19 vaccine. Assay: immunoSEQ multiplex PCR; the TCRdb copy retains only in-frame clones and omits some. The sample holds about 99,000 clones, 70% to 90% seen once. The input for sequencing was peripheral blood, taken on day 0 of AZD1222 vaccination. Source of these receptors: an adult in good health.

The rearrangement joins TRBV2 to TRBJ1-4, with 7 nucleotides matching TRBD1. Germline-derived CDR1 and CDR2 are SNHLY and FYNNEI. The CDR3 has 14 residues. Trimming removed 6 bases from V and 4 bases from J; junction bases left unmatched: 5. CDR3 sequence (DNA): TGTGCCAGCAGGCGGGGACAGAATAATGAAAAACTGTTTTTT. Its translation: CASRRGQNNEKLFF.

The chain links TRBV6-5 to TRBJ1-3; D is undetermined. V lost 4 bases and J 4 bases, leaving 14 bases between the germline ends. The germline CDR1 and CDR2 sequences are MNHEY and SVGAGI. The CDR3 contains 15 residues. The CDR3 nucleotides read TGTGCCAGCAGTTCCCCAATCAGGAGCGGAAACACCATATATTTT. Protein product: CASSSPIRSGNTIYF.

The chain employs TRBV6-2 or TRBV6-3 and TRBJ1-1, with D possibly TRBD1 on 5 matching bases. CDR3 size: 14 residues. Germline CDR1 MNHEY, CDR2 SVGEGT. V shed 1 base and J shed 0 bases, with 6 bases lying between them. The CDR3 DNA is TGTGCCAGCAGTTACTACAGGATGAACACTGAAGCTTTCTTT. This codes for CASSYYRMNTEAFF.

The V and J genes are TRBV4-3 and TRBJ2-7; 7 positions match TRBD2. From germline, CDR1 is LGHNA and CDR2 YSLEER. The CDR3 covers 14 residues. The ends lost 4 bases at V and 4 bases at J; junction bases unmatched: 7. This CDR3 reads CASSPGLAVYEQYF. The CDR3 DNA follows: TGCGCCAGCAGCCCCGGCCTAGCGGTTTACGAGCAGTACTTC.

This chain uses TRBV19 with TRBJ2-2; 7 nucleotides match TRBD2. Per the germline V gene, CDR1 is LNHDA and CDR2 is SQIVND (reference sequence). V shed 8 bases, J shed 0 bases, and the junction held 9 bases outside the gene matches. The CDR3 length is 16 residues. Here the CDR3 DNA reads TGTGCCAGTGGTCGGGGGAGGGCCTCGAACACCGGGGAGCTGTTTTTT. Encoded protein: CASGRGRASNTGELFF.

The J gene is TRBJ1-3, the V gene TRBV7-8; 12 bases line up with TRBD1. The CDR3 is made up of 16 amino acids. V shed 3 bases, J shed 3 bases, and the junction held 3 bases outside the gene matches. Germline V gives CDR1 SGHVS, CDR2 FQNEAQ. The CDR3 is CASSLGTGGRGNTIYF. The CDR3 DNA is TGTGCCAGCAGCTTGGGGACAGGGGGCCGTGGAAACACCATATATTTT.

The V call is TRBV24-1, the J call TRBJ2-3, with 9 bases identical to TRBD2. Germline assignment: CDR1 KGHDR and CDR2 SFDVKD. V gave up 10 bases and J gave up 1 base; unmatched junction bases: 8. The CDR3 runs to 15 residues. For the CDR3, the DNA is TGTGCCACTAGAAATAGCGGGAGTGGCACAGATACGCAGTATTTT. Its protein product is CATRNSGSGTDTQYF.

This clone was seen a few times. CDR3 in DNA: TGTGCCAGCAGTTCTCCTAGCGGGGGCACAGATACGCAGTATTTT. This encodes CASSSPSGGTDTQYF. This chain uses TRBV6-5 with TRBJ2-3, with 9 bases aligning to TRBD2. Germline V gene sequence: CDR1 MNHEY, CDR2 SVGAGI. V trimming: 4 bases; J trimming: 1 base; junction bases outside the gene matches: 3. The CDR3 is made up of 15 amino acids.

The CDR3 coding sequence is TGTGCCTTCTCTGCGGGAGAGACCTACGAGCAGTACGTC. Encoded protein: CAFSAGETYEQYV. The V call is TRBV30, the J call TRBJ2-7, with TRBD2 matching 7 bases. Trimming took 7 bases from V and 2 from J; bases not matched to a gene: 8. Germline values: CDR1 GTSNPN, CDR2 SVGIG (reference sequence). CDR3 length: 13 amino acids.

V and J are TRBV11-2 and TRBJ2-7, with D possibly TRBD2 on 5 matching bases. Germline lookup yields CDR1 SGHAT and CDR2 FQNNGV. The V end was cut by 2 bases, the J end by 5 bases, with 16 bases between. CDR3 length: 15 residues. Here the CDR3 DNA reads TGTGCCAGCAGCTTATGGTCCGGGAAAACCCACGAGCAGTACTTC. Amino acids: CASSLWSGKTHEQYF.

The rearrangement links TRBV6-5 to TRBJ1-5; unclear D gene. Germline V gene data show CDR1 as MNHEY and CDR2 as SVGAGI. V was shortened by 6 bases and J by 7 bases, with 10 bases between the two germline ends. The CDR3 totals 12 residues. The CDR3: CASSQGGQPQHF. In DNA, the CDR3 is TGTGCCAGCAGCCAAGGTGGGCAGCCCCAGCATTTT.

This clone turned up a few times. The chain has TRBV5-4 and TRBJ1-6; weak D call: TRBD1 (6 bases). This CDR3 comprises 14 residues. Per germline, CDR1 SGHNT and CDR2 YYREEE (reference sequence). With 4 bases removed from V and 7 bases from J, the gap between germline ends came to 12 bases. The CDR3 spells CASSPGQSNSPLHF. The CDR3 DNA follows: TGTGCCAGCAGCCCCGGACAGAGCAATTCACCCCTCCACTTT.

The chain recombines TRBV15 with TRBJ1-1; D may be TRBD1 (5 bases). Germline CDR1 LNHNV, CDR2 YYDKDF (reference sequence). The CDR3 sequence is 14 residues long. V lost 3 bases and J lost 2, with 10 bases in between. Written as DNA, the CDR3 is TGTGCCACCAGCAGGGGGACGAGCAACACTGAAGCTTTCTTT. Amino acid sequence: CATSRGTSNTEAFF.